This T cell receptor (beta chain) was recovered during a study of T cell repertoires in ileal Crohn's disease. Time point defined: neoterminal ileum biopsy at postoperative endoscopy, about 6 months after surgery. Sequencing used immunoSEQ multiplex PCR; TCRdb keeps in-frame clones, though not all of them. The sample has some 10,000 clones, roughly 80% seen once; the top ten hold over 13%. The CDR3 is 12 residues long. V was cut by 5 bases and J by 4 bases, with 8 bases left in between. CDR1 is MNHEY and CDR2 is SMNVEV in the germline V gene (reference sequence). The chain combines TRBV27 with TRBJ1-2; D uncertain. The source material was ileal tissue. The TCR comes from an adult with Crohn's disease. CDR3 nucleotides: TGTGCCAGCAGTCCAACGGGCTATGGCTACACCTTC. Amino acid sequence: CASSPTGYGYTF.